A selection of T cell receptor beta chains follows, all from one sample in a study of T cells after yellow fever vaccination. TCRdb re-analysed the 5' RACE reads in MiXCR, keeping a single row per CDR3 protein. This table has about 400,000 distinct CDR3 sequences, approximately 6% appearing once. The sample in question was PBMCs, obtained 5 days after the yellow fever booster vaccination. Receptor source: a man aged 30 to 45 who received the YFV17D yellow fever vaccine. Each CDR3 is given with its conserved first and last residue. The order of the fields is CDR3 length, D gene, clone size, J gene, V gene, CDR3 protein, CDR3 DNA. A D gene is named only where the DNA matches it firmly. Expanded clones are given a class, and other clones once, few, many or no size at all.

>13|NA|many|TRBJ2-3|TRBV5-1
CASNDGSTDTQYF
TGCGCCAGCAACGACGGGAGCACAGATACGCAGTATTTT
>14|NA|few|TRBJ1-1|TRBV3-1
CASSQVFEQSGAFF
TGTGCCAGCAGCCAAGTGTTCGAGCAATCTGGGGCTTTCTTT
>14|NA|many|TRBJ2-7|TRBV5-1
CASRPPDGGYEQYF
TGCGCCAGCAGACCACCGGACGGAGGCTACGAGCAGTACTTC
>15|TRBD1|few|TRBJ1-3|TRBV5-1
CASSLNRGPGNTIYF
TGCGCCAGCAGCTTGAACAGGGGGCCTGGAAACACCATATATTTT
>12|TRBD2|few|TRBJ2-5|TRBV20-1
CSAIAGKETQYF
TGCAGTGCCATAGCGGGAAAAGAGACCCAGTACTTC
>15|NA|few|TRBJ2-3|TRBV10-3
CAISDPDRYRDTQYF
TGTGCCATCAGTGACCCCGACAGGTATAGGGATACGCAGTATTTT
>15|NA|many|TRBJ2-1|TRBV6-5
CASSYRSIGGNEQFF
TGTGCCAGCAGTTACAGGTCTATTGGGGGTAATGAGCAGTTCTTC
>16|TRBD2|few|TRBJ2-3|TRBV10-3
CAISGGVTGGTDTQYF
TGTGCCATCAGTGGGGGCGTGACCGGGGGGACAGATACGCAGTATTTT
>12|NA|few|TRBJ1-1|TRBV20-1
CSARDRDPGAFF
TGCAGTGCTAGAGATCGGGACCCTGGGGCTTTCTTT
>16|NA|NA|TRBJ2-3|TRBV15
CATSRGRGVGTDTQYF
TGTGCCACCAGCAGAGGTCGGGGCGTTGGTACAGATACGCAGTATTTT
>16|TRBD1|few|TRBJ2-2|TRBV5-1
CASSLGTGSPAGELFF
TGCGCCAGCAGCTTGGGGACAGGGAGTCCTGCCGGGGAGCTGTTTTTT
>16|TRBD1|NA|TRBJ2-5|TRBV7-9
CASSQTRQGVQETQYF
TGTGCCAGCAGCCAAACTCGACAGGGGGTTCAGGAGACCCAGTACTTC
>14|NA|many|TRBJ1-5|TRBV5-1
CASSFGGLYQPQHF
TGCGCCAGCAGCTTCGGGGGGCTATATCAGCCCCAGCATTTT
>14|NA|few|TRBJ2-7|TRBV7-2
CASGGLAASYEQYF
TGTGCCAGCGGGGGGCTAGCGGCCTCCTACGAGCAGTACTTC
>13|TRBD2|NA|TRBJ2-1|TRBV6-5
CASSSFGGGEQFF
TGTGCCAGCAGTTCCTTCGGGGGAGGGGAGCAGTTCTTC
>17|NA|few|TRBJ2-1|TRBV12-3/TRBV12-4
CASTPLPTVSSYNEQFF
TGTGCCAGCACCCCCCTACCAACGGTTAGCTCCTACAATGAGCAGTTCTTC
>14|NA|many|TRBJ2-1|TRBV20-1
CSASIAGKVDEQFF
TGCAGTGCTAGTATTGCGGGAAAGGTCGATGAGCAGTTCTTC
>18|TRBD2|NA|TRBJ2-7|TRBV5-1
CASSLGTGTSGYPYEQYF
TGCGCCAGCAGCTTGGGGACGGGGACTAGCGGGTACCCCTACGAGCAGTACTTC
>14|NA|NA|TRBJ2-5|TRBV1
CTSSLRKIQETQYF
TGCACCAGCAGCCTCAGGAAAATACAAGAGACCCAGTACTTC
>14|TRBD2|NA|TRBJ2-7|TRBV12-3/TRBV12-4
CASATRREGYEQYF
TGTGCCAGCGCCACACGGCGGGAGGGCTACGAGCAGTACTTC
>15|NA|many|TRBJ2-1|TRBV24-1
CATSDSGQVYNEQFF
TGTGCCACCAGTGATTCAGGGCAGGTCTACAATGAGCAGTTCTTC
>14|TRBD2|few|TRBJ2-7|TRBV11-2
CASSLVLAGYEQYF
TGTGCCAGCAGCTTAGTGCTAGCGGGCTACGAGCAGTACTTC
>14|TRBD1|NA|TRBJ2-3|TRBV7-2
CASSKIPQGDTQYF
TGTGCCAGCAGCAAGATACCACAGGGGGATACGCAGTATTTT
>14|NA|many|TRBJ2-1|TRBV7-2
CASSLGTNYDEQFF
TGTGCCAGCAGCTTAGGGACAAACTACGATGAGCAGTTCTTC
>17|NA|NA|TRBJ2-3|TRBV10-3
CAISESEATPGTDTQYF
TGTGCCATCAGTGAGTCCGAAGCGACACCCGGCACAGATACGCAGTATTTT
>15|NA|NA|TRBJ2-5|TRBV12-3/TRBV12-4
CASTHDLTAKETQYF
TGTGCCAGCACCCACGACTTGACGGCCAAAGAGACCCAGTACTTC
>15|TRBD1|once|TRBJ2-5|TRBV10-3
CATALDRGYAETQYF
TGTGCCACCGCCTTGGACAGGGGTTATGCAGAGACCCAGTACTTC
>14|NA|many|TRBJ1-6|TRBV7-2
CASSSVGTGSPLHF
TGTGCCAGCAGCAGCGTAGGGACGGGGTCACCCCTCCACTTT
>14|NA|NA|TRBJ2-7|TRBV20-1
CSVPSRGGVYEQYF
TGCAGTGTCCCCTCTCGGGGAGGAGTTTACGAGCAGTACTTC
>19|TRBD1|NA|TRBJ2-3|TRBV27
CASSFNRDRGRAATDTQYF
TGTGCCAGCAGTTTCAATCGGGACAGGGGGCGGGCCGCCACAGATACGCAGTATTTT
>13|NA|NA|TRBJ2-1|TRBV10-2
CASSESAPNEQFF
TGCGCCAGCAGTGAGTCGGCGCCGAATGAGCAGTTCTTC
>14|NA|few|TRBJ2-7|TRBV20-1
CSAADYRHSYEQYF
TGCAGTGCAGCTGATTACAGGCACTCCTACGAGCAGTACTTC
>15|NA|few|TRBJ2-3|TRBV10-1
CASSKQGFGTDTQYF
TGCGCCAGCAGTAAACAGGGATTCGGCACAGATACGCAGTATTTT
>15|NA|many|TRBJ2-1|TRBV5-1
CASSLSAETYNEQFF
TGCGCCAGCAGCTTGTCGGCGGAGACCTACAATGAGCAGTTCTTC
>14|NA|many|TRBJ1-1|TRBV5-1
CASSLTGLNTEAFF
TGCGCCAGCAGCTTGACAGGGCTGAACACTGAAGCTTTCTTT
>14|NA|few|TRBJ2-2|TRBV9
CASSVTGPAGELFF
TGTGCCAGCAGCGTTACGGGGCCCGCCGGGGAGCTGTTTTTT
>16|NA|many|TRBJ2-7|TRBV7-2
CASHEGLAWGTYEQYF
TGTGCCAGCCACGAAGGGCTAGCGTGGGGCACCTACGAGCAGTACTTC
>13|TRBD2|few|TRBJ2-7|TRBV7-2
CASSSGLAGEQYF
TGTGCCAGCAGCTCCGGACTAGCGGGTGAGCAGTACTTC
>14|TRBD1|NA|TRBJ1-2|TRBV7-2
CASSERTGINGYTF
TGTGCCAGCAGCGAAAGGACAGGGATCAATGGCTACACCTTC
>13|TRBD2|NA|TRBJ2-5|TRBV29-1
CSVGLAAGETQYF
TGCAGCGTTGGACTAGCGGCCGGAGAGACCCAGTACTTC
>14|TRBD1|many|TRBJ2-1|TRBV5-1
CASSLGDRDNEQFF
TGCGCCAGCAGCTTGGGGGACAGGGACAATGAGCAGTTCTTC
>17|NA|few|TRBJ2-2|TRBV11-2
CASSLSLVQANTGELFF
TGTGCCAGCAGCCTAAGTCTTGTACAGGCGAACACCGGGGAGCTGTTTTTT
>20|TRBD2|many|TRBJ2-2|TRBV5-1
CASSLWGPERGSYNTGELFF
TGCGCCAGCAGCTTGTGGGGCCCGGAGCGGGGCTCTTACAACACCGGGGAGCTGTTTTTT
>15|NA|many|TRBJ1-5|TRBV12-3/TRBV12-4
CASSPFTRSNQPQHF
TGTGCCAGCAGTCCTTTTACGCGAAGCAATCAGCCCCAGCATTTT
>13|TRBD1|NA|TRBJ2-5|TRBV29-1
CSVETGRGQTQYF
TGCAGCGTTGAGACAGGGAGAGGACAGACCCAGTACTTC
>13|TRBD2|NA|TRBJ2-1|TRBV19
CASRTSGGNEQFF
TGTGCCAGTAGGACTAGCGGGGGCAATGAGCAGTTCTTC
>13|TRBD2|few|TRBJ2-1|TRBV20-1
CSAPLAGTRSQFF
TGCAGTGCCCCGCTAGCGGGGACACGATCGCAGTTCTTC
>16|TRBD2|few|TRBJ2-1|TRBV6-5
CASSYHGIAGDNEQFF
TGTGCCAGCAGTTACCATGGGATAGCGGGAGATAATGAGCAGTTCTTC
>17|NA|many|TRBJ2-1|TRBV7-6
CASSLGGGRGYYNEQFF
TGTGCCAGCAGCTTAGGAGGTGGGAGAGGGTACTACAATGAGCAGTTCTTC
>14|NA|few|TRBJ1-2|TRBV5-1
CASSLDGAGYGYTF
TGCGCCAGCAGCTTGGACGGGGCAGGGTATGGCTACACCTTC
>14|TRBD1|many|TRBJ2-1|TRBV10-3
CAISDGTGDNEQFF
TGTGCCATCAGTGACGGGACAGGGGACAATGAGCAGTTCTTC
>15|TRBD2|many|TRBJ2-1|TRBV5-1
CASSGAGVLVDEQFF
TGCGCCAGCAGCGGGGCGGGAGTCCTGGTGGATGAGCAGTTCTTC